The next 20 T cell receptor beta chains were all read from a single sample in a study of T-cell memory formation after mild COVID-19. TCRdb passed the 5' RACE reads through MiXCR, listing each CDR3 protein once. The sample yields 120,000 to 150,000 distinct CDR3 sequences, roughly 21% seen once. Input material: PBMCs or a T cell subset sorted from them (not recorded which). All receptors derive from an adult woman who had mild COVID-19 (a few samples of this study predate the infection). Cell type and time point are not known.

Ten or more counts support this clonotype. The rearrangement links TRBV7-6 to TRBJ2-7, with D tentatively TRBD2 (5 bases). The CDR3 loop spans 14 amino acids. Germline CDR1 is SGHVS and CDR2 is FNYEAQ. Deletions cut 6 bases from V and 1 base from J, with 13 bases between. The CDR3, as DNA: TGTGCCAGCAGTCCCGGTGGAGGATCCTACGAGCAGTACTTC. As protein: CASSPGGGSYEQYF.

This clonotype was recorded a few times. The genes are TRBV20-1 and TRBJ1-5; 7 bases are a match to TRBD1. The CDR3 sequence is 16 residues long. V lost 1 base, J lost 4 bases, and 10 bases stayed unmatched. CDR1 and CDR2 from the germline V gene are DFQATT and SNEGSKA (reference sequence). CDR3 sequence: CSARVAGQQGNQPQHF. The CDR3, as DNA: TGCAGTGCTAGAGTTGCGGGTCAACAGGGGAATCAGCCCCAGCATTTT.

This chain links TRBV29-1 with TRBJ1-4; no clear D gene. V lost 5 bases and J 7 bases, leaving 14 bases between the germline ends. The CDR3 sequence is 13 residues long. In germline, CDR1 is SQVTM, CDR2 ANQGSEA. The CDR3 sequence is CSVCEGIGEKLFF. The CDR3 DNA follows: TGCAGCGTTTGCGAAGGGATAGGTGAAAAACTGTTTTTT.

This clonotype was seen more than once but under ten times. The chain combines TRBV4-1 with TRBJ1-4; D is unresolved. Trimming removed 1 base at V and 8 bases at J, with 8 bases between. Looked up from germline, CDR1 is MGHRA and CDR2 is YSYEKL. The CDR3 is 13 residues long. The CDR3 protein is CASSQVRREKLFF. The CDR3 nucleotides are TGCGCCAGCAGCCAAGTTCGCCGGGAAAAACTGTTTTTT.

This chain uses TRBV10-3 with TRBJ2-7; 8 bases are a match to TRBD1. The ends lost 7 bases at V and 3 bases at J; junction bases unmatched: 8. CDR1 and CDR2 (germline): ENHRY, SYGVKD. This CDR3 comprises 14 residues. The CDR3 loop reads CAITQGQGNYEQYF. The CDR3 nucleotides are TGTGCCATCACCCAAGGACAGGGAAACTACGAGCAGTACTTC.

The chain is built from TRBV6-6 and TRBJ2-5; 11 nucleotides match TRBD1. The trim removed 0 bases at V and 1 base at J, leaving 4 bases unmatched. The germline CDR1 and CDR2 sequences are MNHNY and SVGAGI (reference sequence). CDR3 length: 17 amino acids. The CDR3 DNA reads TGTGCCAGCAGTTACTCGAGAGGGACAGGGGGCCAAGAGACCCAGTACTTC. It yields the protein CASSYSRGTGGQETQYF.

This clonotype was seen a handful of times. The gene calls are TRBV30 and TRBJ1-1; D possibly corresponds to TRBD1 (5 bases). The length of the CDR3 is 14 residues. CDR1 is GTSNPN, CDR2 SVGIG, per germline (reference sequence). V shed 0 bases and J shed 7 bases, with 15 bases lying between them. The CDR3 region is CAWSVLGVYNEAFF. The CDR3 DNA reads TGTGCCTGGAGTGTACTAGGGGTATACAATGAAGCTTTCTTT.

The chain carries TRBV12-3 or TRBV12-4 and TRBJ2-1; D unresolved. CDR3 size: 13 residues. Trimming removed 3 bases from V and 6 bases from J, with 9 bases in between. CDR3 DNA sequence: TGTGCCAGCAGTTTCAGTTTCCGCAATGAGCAGTTCTTC. It codes for CASSFSFRNEQFF.

The chain is built from TRBV5-8 and TRBJ1-5; D remains ambiguous. This CDR3 spans 17 amino acids. V lost 0 bases to trimming and J lost 0 bases, with 13 bases between them. Germline CDR1 reads SGHTS; CDR2 reads YDEGEE. The CDR3 DNA follows: TGTGCCAGCAGCTTGGGATTTGGAGGGCATAGCAATCAGCCCCAGCATTTT. Its translation is CASSLGFGGHSNQPQHF.

Only a few counts were recorded for this clonotype. The rearrangement links TRBV9 to TRBJ2-3, with D tentatively TRBD2 (6 bases). The germline V and J ends were trimmed by 0 bases and 3 bases, with 14 bases remaining between them. The CDR3 runs to 16 residues. Germline lookup yields CDR1 SGDLS and CDR2 YYNGEE. The CDR3 region is CASSVEAGLRTDTQYF. DNA for the CDR3: TGTGCCAGCAGCGTAGAGGCGGGGCTTAGGACAGATACGCAGTATTTT.

This clonotype was seen only a few times. Relative to the germline gene, one junction end is altered; a read error may explain this. The genes are TRBV29-1 and TRBJ2-1; 9 bases fit TRBD2. Germline V CDR1 and CDR2: SQVTM, ANQGSEA. The CDR3 is 14 residues long. The CDR3 coding sequence is TGCAGCGTAGAAGGGCGGGAGGGATACAATGAGCAGTTCTTC. Protein product: CSVEGREGYNEQFF.

Written as DNA, the CDR3 is TGCGCCAGCAGCTTACAGGGGGCTCAGCCCCAGCATTTT. Translated, it gives CASSLQGAQPQHF. The chain couples TRBV5-1 to TRBJ1-5; TRBD1 aligns across 9 bases. The CDR3 contains 13 residues. Per germline, CDR1 SGHRS and CDR2 YFSETQ. The J segment lost 6 bases and the V segment lost 2 bases, leaving 0 bases of the junction unmatched.

The V gene is TRBV15, the J gene TRBJ1-2; TRBD1 might be the D (6 bases). Trimming cost V 7 bases and J 1 base, with 10 bases left between them. Germline CDR1 LNHNV, CDR2 YYDKDF (reference sequence). The CDR3 sequence is 13 residues long. For the CDR3, the DNA is TGTGCCACCAAGGACAGCCTTAACTATGGCTACACCTTC. This sequence encodes CATKDSLNYGYTF.

The chain combines TRBV19 with TRBJ1-1; D not resolved. V was shortened by 5 bases and J by 1 base, with 8 bases between the two germline ends. The germline V gene has CDR1 LNHDA and CDR2 SQIVND (reference sequence). This CDR3 region has 13 residues. CDR3 residues: CASSSEGNTEAFF. DNA of the CDR3: TGTGCCAGTAGTTCAGAGGGGAACACTGAAGCTTTCTTT.

DNA of the CDR3: TGTGCCAGCTCACCACCGATGATGGAGACCCAGTACTTC. Amino acid sequence: CASSPPMMETQYF. V usage is TRBV18 and J usage is TRBJ2-5; D remains ambiguous. Germline CDR1 is KGHSH and CDR2 is LQKENI. CDR3 length: 13 residues. The ends were cut back, 0 bases at V and 5 bases at J, with 7 bases in the middle.

This clonotype was seen only a few times. This chain uses TRBV6-6 with TRBJ2-5, with a possible D match to TRBD1 (5 bases). Per germline, CDR1 MNHNY and CDR2 SVGAGI (reference sequence). This CDR3 region has 14 residues. V was cut by 0 bases and J by 4 bases, with 9 bases left in between. CDR3 in amino acids: CASSYSVGAETQYF. The CDR3 coding sequence is TGTGCCAGCAGTTACTCAGTAGGGGCAGAGACCCAGTACTTC.

The chain has TRBV14 and TRBJ2-1, with D unresolved. CDR1 is SGHDN, CDR2 FVKESK, per germline. V gave up 0 bases and J gave up 9 bases, with 15 bases separating them. This CDR3 has 15 amino acids. Written as DNA, the CDR3 is TGTGCCAGCAGCCAAGATCCGGGCACATTGGGTGAGCAGTTCTTC. Protein product: CASSQDPGTLGEQFF.

This clonotype was seen only a few times. This sequence joins TRBV12-3 or TRBV12-4 and TRBJ2-1; D uncertain. There are 14 residues in the CDR3. Deletions cut 3 bases from V and 5 bases from J, with 11 bases between. The CDR3 region is CASSLARINNEQFF. The CDR3 region has the DNA TGTGCCAGCAGTTTGGCACGGATAAACAATGAGCAGTTCTTC.

J is TRBJ1-1 and V is TRBV3-1; TRBD1 is a possible D gene (6 bases). V lost 3 bases, J lost 2 bases, and 19 bases lay in between. The CDR3 extends over 17 amino acids. Germline CDR1 reads LGHDT; CDR2 reads YNNKEL (reference sequence). CDR3 bases: TGTGCCAGCAGCCACCCTACGACAGGAAGCATTAACACTGAAGCTTTCTTT. This codes for CASSHPTTGSINTEAFF.

This clonotype turned up a few times. The J gene is TRBJ1-2, the V gene TRBV27; D is ambiguous. CDR3 size: 13 residues. V was clipped by 5 bases and J by 5 bases, with 12 bases between them. Germline V gene lookup returns CDR1 MNHEY and CDR2 SMNVEV (reference sequence). The CDR3 sequence is CASSRSTSYGYTF. The CDR3 region has the DNA TGTGCCAGCAGTCGATCCACAAGTTATGGCTACACCTTC.